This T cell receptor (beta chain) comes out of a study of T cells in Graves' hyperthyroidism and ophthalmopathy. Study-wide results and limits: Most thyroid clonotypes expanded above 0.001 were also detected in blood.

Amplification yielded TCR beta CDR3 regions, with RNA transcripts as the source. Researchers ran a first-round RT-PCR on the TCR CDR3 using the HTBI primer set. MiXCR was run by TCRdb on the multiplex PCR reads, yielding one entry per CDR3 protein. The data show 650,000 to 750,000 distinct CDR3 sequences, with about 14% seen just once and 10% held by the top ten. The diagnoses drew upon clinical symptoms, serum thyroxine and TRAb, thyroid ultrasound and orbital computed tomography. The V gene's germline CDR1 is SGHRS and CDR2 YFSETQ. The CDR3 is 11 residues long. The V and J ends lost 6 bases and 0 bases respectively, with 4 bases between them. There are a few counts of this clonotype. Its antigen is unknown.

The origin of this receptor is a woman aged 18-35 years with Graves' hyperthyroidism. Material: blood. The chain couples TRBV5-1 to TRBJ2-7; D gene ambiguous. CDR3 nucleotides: TGCGCCAGCACCGTCTCCTACGAGCAGTACTTC. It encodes CASTVSYEQYF.